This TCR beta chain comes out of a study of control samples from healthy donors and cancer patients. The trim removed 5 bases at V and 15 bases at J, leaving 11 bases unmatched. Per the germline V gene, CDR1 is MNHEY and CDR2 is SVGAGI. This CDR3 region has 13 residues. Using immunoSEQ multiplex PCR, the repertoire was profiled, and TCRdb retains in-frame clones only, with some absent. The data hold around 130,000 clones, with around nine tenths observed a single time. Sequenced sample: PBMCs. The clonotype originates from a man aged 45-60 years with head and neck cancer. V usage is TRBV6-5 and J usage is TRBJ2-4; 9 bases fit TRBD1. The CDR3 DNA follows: TGTGCCAGCAGTCCGGACAGGGGTGGGCCAAGGTACTTC. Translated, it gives CASSPDRGGPRYF.